Listed here are 15 T cell receptor beta chains from one sample, sequenced in a study of cytomegalovirus exposure and HLA in healthy donors. This PCR relied on a set of 60 Vbeta primers and 13 Jbeta primers. Only in-frame clones appear in the TCRdb table, and some are missing; sequencing was by immunoSEQ multiplex PCR. The data hold more than 110,000 clones, with about three quarters observed a single time. Input material: PBMCs. Receptors were obtained from a male donor in good health and CMV-seropositive.

V is TRBV27 and J is TRBJ1-1; TRBD1 agrees at 9 bases. This CDR3 has 16 amino acids. Per germline, CDR1 MNHEY and CDR2 SMNVEV (reference sequence). V dropped 2 bases and J dropped 6; count of bases not matched to a gene: 10. CDR3 in amino acids: CASSLRQGEDNSEAFF. The CDR3 nucleotides are TGTGCCAGCAGTTTACGACAGGGGGAAGATAATTCTGAAGCTTTCTTT.

V is TRBV28 and J is TRBJ1-5; the match to TRBD1 covers 7 bases. The length of the CDR3 is 15 residues. Trimming at V came to 5 bases and at J to 0 bases, leaving 4 bases not matched to a gene. Germline V gene data show CDR1 as MDHEN and CDR2 as SYDVKM. CDR3 bases: TGTGCCAGCAGTCCGGGGGACAGTAGCAATCAGCCCCAGCATTTT. Translation gives CASSPGDSSNQPQHF.

CDR3 in DNA: TGTGCCAGCAGCTTGGAGCCCACGGTCAATGAGCAGTTCTTC. It is translated as CASSLEPTVNEQFF. This chain connects TRBV5-4 to TRBJ2-1; D unresolved. The CDR3 consists of 14 residues. Germline-derived CDR1 and CDR2 are SGHNT and YYREEE (reference sequence). V shed 0 bases and J shed 6 bases, with 10 bases lying between them.

The chain couples TRBV5-8 to TRBJ1-1; 7 bases map to TRBD1. V lost 1 base to trimming and J lost 4 bases; unmatched junction nucleotides: 22. Germline assignment: CDR1 SGHTS and CDR2 YDEGEE. This CDR3 has 20 residues. The CDR3 is CASSLWGVTGPYPFPTEAFF. The DNA for the CDR3 is TGTGCCAGCAGCTTGTGGGGGGTGACAGGGCCCTATCCCTTCCCCACTGAAGCTTTCTTT.

The sample holds one count of this clone. The rearrangement joins TRBV5-6 to TRBJ1-1; 7 bases match TRBD1. CDR3 length: 13 amino acids. V lost 5 bases, J lost 1 base, and 2 bases stayed unmatched. Germline V gene lookup returns CDR1 SGHDT and CDR2 YYEEEE. CDR3 sequence: CASSRTGNTEAFF. The DNA for the CDR3 is TGTGCCAGCAGTAGGACAGGGAACACTGAAGCTTTCTTT.

J is TRBJ2-5 and V is TRBV7-6; D call uncertain. V shed 6 bases and J shed 3 bases, with 14 bases lying between them. The CDR3 covers 14 residues. The germline gives CDR1 SGHVS, CDR2 FNYEAQ. CDR3 sequence reads: CASRPVSLKETQYF. The CDR3 DNA reads as TGTGCCAGCAGACCCGTAAGCCTCAAAGAGACCCAGTACTTC.

The chain couples TRBV11-2 to TRBJ2-1; no definite D call. The CDR3 is 11 amino acids. V was clipped by 1 base and J by 10 bases, with 5 bases between them. Germline CDR1 SGHAT, CDR2 FQNNGV. Here the CDR3 DNA reads TGTGCCAGCAGCTTAGGGCTGGAGCAGTTCTTC. As protein: CASSLGLEQFF. The variable domain in full, completed from reference TRBV11-2 and TRBJ2-1, reads EAGVAQSPRYKIIEKRQSVAFWCNPISGHATLYWYQQILGQGPKLLIQFQNNGVVDDSQLPKDRFSAERLKGVDSTLKIQPAKLEDSAVYLCASSLGLEQFFGPGTRLTVL.

The chain has TRBV19 and TRBJ1-6, with TRBD1 as a possible D gene (6 bases). Per the germline V gene, CDR1 is LNHDA and CDR2 is SQIVND (reference sequence). The length of the CDR3 is 15 residues. V lost 5 bases and J 8 bases, leaving 16 bases between the germline ends. Here the CDR3 reads CASSVTRGSDSPLHF. CDR3 coding DNA: TGTGCCAGTAGTGTTACTAGGGGGTCGGATTCACCCCTCCACTTT.

V and J are TRBV11-2 and TRBJ1-1, with D tentatively TRBD1 (5 bases). V lost 4 bases, J lost 2 bases, and 11 bases lay in between. The germline V gene has CDR1 SGHAT and CDR2 FQNNGV. The CDR3 covers 14 residues. CDR3 sequence reads: CASSSTTVNTEAFF. Written as DNA, the CDR3 is TGTGCCAGCAGCTCTACGACAGTTAACACTGAAGCTTTCTTT.

This clone was seen only a few times. The chain joins TRBV6-6 to TRBJ2-6; 7 bases line up with TRBD2. The germline gives CDR1 MNHNY, CDR2 SVGAGI (reference sequence). V was pared by 8 bases and J by 0 bases, with 1 base of the junction left unmatched. This CDR3 has 14 residues. For the CDR3, the DNA is TGTGCCAGCCAGCGGGACTCTGGGGCCAACGTCCTGACTTTC. Its translation: CASQRDSGANVLTF.

The rearrangement joins TRBV5-1 to TRBJ1-1, with D unclear. Germline CDR1 and CDR2: SGHRS and YFSETQ. CDR3 length equals 15 residues. Trimming took 2 bases from V and 0 from J, leaving 11 bases between them. The CDR3 sequence is CASSFSAGMNTEAFF. CDR3 DNA sequence: TGCGCCAGCAGCTTCTCAGCGGGGATGAACACTGAAGCTTTCTTT.

CDR3 region: CASSGLAGFTDTQYF. CDR3 nucleotides: TGTGCCAGCAGTGGGCTAGCGGGGTTCACAGATACGCAGTATTTT. This chain joins TRBV6-6 and TRBJ2-3; 9 bases map to TRBD2. Germline V gene data show CDR1 as MNHNY and CDR2 as SVGAGI (reference sequence). Trimming removed 5 bases from V and 2 bases from J; junction bases left unmatched: 5. This CDR3 is 15 amino acids long.

Only a few counts were recorded for this clone. The chain recombines TRBV6-5 with TRBJ2-7; the match to TRBD1 covers 7 bases. The germline V gene encodes CDR1 MNHEY and CDR2 SVGAGI. J was trimmed by 5 bases and V by 0 bases; bases with no gene match: 1. The CDR3 length is 13 residues. The CDR3 spells CASSYSGGNEQYF. The CDR3 region has the DNA TGTGCCAGCAGTTACTCAGGGGGCAACGAGCAGTACTTC.

V and J are TRBV15 and TRBJ1-2; 8 bases agree with TRBD1. The CDR3 extends over 15 amino acids. Unmatched junction bases numbered 7, after V lost 5 bases and J lost 2 bases. Per the germline V gene, CDR1 is LNHNV and CDR2 is YYDKDF (reference sequence). The CDR3 nucleotides are TGTGCCACCAGCCGACAGACAGGGGCCAACTATGGCTACACCTTC. Its protein product is CATSRQTGANYGYTF. Complete variable domain (other parts from reference TRBV15 and TRBJ1-2): DAMVIQNPRYQVTQFGKPVTLSCSQTLNHNVMYWYQQKSSQAPKLLFHYYDKDFNNEADTPDNFQSRRPNTSFCFLDIRSPGLGDTAMYLCATSRQTGANYGYTFGSGTRLTVV.

The chain uses TRBV11-2 and TRBJ1-1, with 7 bases identical to TRBD1. V lost 3 bases, J lost 8 bases, and 6 bases stayed unmatched. The CDR3 loop spans 13 amino acids. Germline CDR1 SGHAT, CDR2 FQNNGV. DNA of the CDR3: TGTGCCAGCAGCTTTCGGACAGGAAGAGAAGCTTTCTTT. It yields the protein CASSFRTGREAFF.